These 3 T cell receptor beta chains were all obtained from the same sample, sequenced in a study of blood T cells in healthy people across ages. Using a J-beta primer mix together with a sample-barcoded 5' primer, a second PCR was run for roughly 6 to 12 cycles. In TCRdb, the 5' RACE reads were re-called with MiXCR into one record per CDR3 protein. In the table there are 650,000 or so distinct CDR3 sequences, 52% of which are singletons. Sequencing used blood. The receptor set was obtained from a woman older than 75 in good health.

The chain combines TRBV2 with TRBJ2-3; D is possibly TRBD1 (5 bases). CDR1 and CDR2 from the germline V gene are SNHLY and FYNNEI. The germline V and J ends were trimmed by 3 bases and 7 bases, with 11 bases remaining between them. The CDR3 runs 13 residues. The CDR3 here is CASSEQGVYTQYF. CDR3 DNA: TGTGCCAGCAGTGAGCAGGGTGTTTATACGCAGTATTTT.

This clonotype was seen at least ten times. The chain uses TRBV20-1 and TRBJ2-7; 8 nucleotides align to TRBD1. V was clipped by 3 bases and J by 3 bases; unmatched bases: 4. CDR1 DFQATT and CDR2 SNEGSKA come from the germline V gene (reference sequence). The CDR3 totals 13 residues. The CDR3 DNA sequence: TGCAGTGCTAGTAAACAGGGGGTCTACGAGCAGTACTTC. It translates to CSASKQGVYEQYF.

In DNA form, the CDR3 reads TGTGCCAGCAGCTCCAGGAGCTCTGGGGCCAACGTCCTGACTTTC. Its translation is CASSSRSSGANVLTF. The chain combines TRBV11-2 with TRBJ2-6; D gene unclear. Germline V gene lookup returns CDR1 SGHAT and CDR2 FQNNGV. This CDR3 spans 15 amino acids. V shed 4 bases and J shed 0 bases, with 7 bases lying between them.